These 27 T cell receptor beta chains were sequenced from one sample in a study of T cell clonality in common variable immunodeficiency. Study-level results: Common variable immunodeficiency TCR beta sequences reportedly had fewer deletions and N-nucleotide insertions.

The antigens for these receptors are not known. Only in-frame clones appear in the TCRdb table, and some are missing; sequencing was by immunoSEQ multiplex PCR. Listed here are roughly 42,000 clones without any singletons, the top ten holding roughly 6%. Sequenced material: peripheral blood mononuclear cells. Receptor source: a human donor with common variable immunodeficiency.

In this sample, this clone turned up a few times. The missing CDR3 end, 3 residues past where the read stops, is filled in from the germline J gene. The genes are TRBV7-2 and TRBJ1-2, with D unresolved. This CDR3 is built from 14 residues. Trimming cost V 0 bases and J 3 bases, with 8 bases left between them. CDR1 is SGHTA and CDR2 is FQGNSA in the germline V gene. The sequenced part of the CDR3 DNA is TGTGCCAGCAGCTTAGCCAACAGCTACTATGGC. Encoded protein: CASSLANSYYG. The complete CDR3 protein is CASSLANSYYGYTF. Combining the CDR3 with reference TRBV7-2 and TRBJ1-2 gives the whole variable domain GAGVSQSPSNKVTEKGKDVELRCDPISGHTALYWYRQSLGQGLEFLIYFQGNSAPDKSGLPSDRFSAERTGGSVSTLTIQRTQQEDSAVYLCASSLANSYYGYTFGSGTRLTVV.

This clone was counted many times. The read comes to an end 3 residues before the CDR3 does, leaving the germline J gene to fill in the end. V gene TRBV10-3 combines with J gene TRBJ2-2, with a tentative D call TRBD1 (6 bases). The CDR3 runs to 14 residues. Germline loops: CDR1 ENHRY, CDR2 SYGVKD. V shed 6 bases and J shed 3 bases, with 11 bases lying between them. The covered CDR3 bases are TGTGCCATCAGCTCTACAGGGCACACCGGGGAG. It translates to CAISSTGHTGE. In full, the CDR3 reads CAISSTGHTGELFF.

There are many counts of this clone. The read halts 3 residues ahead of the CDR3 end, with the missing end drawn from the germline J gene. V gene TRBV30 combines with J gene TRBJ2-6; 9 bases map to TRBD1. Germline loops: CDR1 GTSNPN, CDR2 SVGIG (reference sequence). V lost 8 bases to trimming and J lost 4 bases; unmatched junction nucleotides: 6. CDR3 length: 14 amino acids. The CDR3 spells CATGQGSGANVLTF. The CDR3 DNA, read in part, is TGTGCCACAGGACAGGGGTCAGGGGCCAACGTC.

The sequenced part of the CDR3 DNA is TGTGCCAGCAGCTTAGCAGGGGAGGGGACC. This translates into CASSLAGEGT. The full-length CDR3 reads as CASSLAGEGTQYF. The rearrangement joins TRBV7-2 to TRBJ2-5; TRBD2 matches at 7 bases. The missing CDR3 end, 3 residues past where the read stops, is filled in from the germline J gene. Germline trimming cut 0 bases from V and 7 bases from J; bases unmatched to any gene: 2. CDR3 length: 13 residues. From germline, CDR1 is SGHTA and CDR2 FQGNSA.

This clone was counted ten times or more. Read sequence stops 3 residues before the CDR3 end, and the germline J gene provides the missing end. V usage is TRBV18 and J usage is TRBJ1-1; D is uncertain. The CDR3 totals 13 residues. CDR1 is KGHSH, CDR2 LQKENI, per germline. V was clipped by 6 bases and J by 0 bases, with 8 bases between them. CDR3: CASSPDLNTEAFF. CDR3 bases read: TGTGCCAGCTCCCCGGACTTGAACACTGAA.

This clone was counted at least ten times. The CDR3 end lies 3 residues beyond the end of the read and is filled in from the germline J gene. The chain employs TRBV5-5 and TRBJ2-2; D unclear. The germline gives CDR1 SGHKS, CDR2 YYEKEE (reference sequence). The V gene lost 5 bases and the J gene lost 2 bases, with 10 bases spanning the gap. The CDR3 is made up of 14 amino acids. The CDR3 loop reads CASRTGFNTGELFF. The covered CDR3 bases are TGTGCCAGCAGAACCGGGTTTAACACCGGGGAG.

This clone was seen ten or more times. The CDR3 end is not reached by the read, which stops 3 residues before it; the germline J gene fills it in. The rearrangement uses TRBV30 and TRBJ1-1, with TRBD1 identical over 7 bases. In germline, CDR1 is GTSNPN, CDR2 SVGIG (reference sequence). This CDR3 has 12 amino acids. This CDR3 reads CAWSSGGVPAFF. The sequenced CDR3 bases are TGTGCCTGGAGTTCAGGGGGAGTACCA.

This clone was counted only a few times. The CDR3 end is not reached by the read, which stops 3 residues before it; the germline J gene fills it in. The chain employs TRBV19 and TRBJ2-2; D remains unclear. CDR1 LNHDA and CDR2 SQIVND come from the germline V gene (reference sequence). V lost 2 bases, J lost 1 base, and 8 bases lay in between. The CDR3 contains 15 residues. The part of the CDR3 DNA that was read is TGTGCCAGTAGTATAAGGGCAGGGAACACCGGGGAG. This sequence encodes CASSIRAGNTGE. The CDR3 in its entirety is CASSIRAGNTGELFF.

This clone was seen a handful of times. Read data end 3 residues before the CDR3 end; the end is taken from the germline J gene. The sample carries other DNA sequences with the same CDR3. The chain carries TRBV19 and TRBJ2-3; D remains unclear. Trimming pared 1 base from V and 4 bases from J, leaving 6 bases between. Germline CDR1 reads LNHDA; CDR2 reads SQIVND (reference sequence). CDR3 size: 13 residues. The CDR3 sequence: CASSIGRADTQYF. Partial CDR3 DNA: TGTGCCAGTAGTATAGGTCGGGCAGATACG.

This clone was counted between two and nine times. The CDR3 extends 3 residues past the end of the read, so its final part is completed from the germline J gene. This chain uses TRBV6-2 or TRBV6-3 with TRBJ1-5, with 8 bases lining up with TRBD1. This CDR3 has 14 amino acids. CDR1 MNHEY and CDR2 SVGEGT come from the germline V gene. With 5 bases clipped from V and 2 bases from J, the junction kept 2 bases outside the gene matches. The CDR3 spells CASSEGQGNQPQHF. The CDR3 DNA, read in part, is TGTGCCAGCAGTGAGGGACAGGGCAATCAGCCC.

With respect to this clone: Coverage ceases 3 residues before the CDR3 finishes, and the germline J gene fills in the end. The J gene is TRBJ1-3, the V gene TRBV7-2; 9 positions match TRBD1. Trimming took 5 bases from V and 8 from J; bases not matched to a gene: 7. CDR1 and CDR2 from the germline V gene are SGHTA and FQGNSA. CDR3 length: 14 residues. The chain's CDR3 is CASSRNRGPDTIYF. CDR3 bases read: TGTGCCAGCAGCCGTAACAGGGGGCCGGACACC.

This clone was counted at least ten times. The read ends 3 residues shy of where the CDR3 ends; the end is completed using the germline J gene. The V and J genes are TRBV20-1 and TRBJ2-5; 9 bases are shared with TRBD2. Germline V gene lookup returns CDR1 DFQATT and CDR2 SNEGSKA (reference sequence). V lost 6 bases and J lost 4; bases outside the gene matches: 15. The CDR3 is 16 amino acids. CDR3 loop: CSASFGGGAIPETQYF. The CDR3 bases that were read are TGCAGTGCATCTTTCGGCGGGGGGGCGATCCCAGAGACC.

CDR3 sequence reads: CASQRLAASTDTQYF. Incomplete CDR3 DNA: TGTGCCAGCCAGAGGCTAGCGGCTAGCACAGATACG. The rearrangement links TRBV7-6 to TRBJ2-3; TRBD2 matches at 7 bases. Coverage ceases 3 residues before the CDR3 finishes, and the germline J gene fills in the end. The CDR3 has 15 residues. In germline, CDR1 is SGHVS, CDR2 FNYEAQ. V shed 8 bases and J 0 bases; nucleotides not matched to a gene: 8.

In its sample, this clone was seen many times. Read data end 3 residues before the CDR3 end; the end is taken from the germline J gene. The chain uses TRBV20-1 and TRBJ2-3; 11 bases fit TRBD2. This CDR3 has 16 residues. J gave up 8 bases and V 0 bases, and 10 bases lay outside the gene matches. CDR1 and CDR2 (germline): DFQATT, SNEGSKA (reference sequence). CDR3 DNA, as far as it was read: TGCAGTGCTAGAGAATCCGTAGCGGGGGGGAGGGGTACG. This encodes CSARESVAGGRGT. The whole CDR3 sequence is CSARESVAGGRGTQYF.

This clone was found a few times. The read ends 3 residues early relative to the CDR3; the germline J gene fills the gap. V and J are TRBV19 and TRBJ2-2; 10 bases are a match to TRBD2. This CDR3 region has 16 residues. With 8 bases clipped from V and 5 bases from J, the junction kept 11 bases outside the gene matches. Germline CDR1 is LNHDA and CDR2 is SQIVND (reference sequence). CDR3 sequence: CASVWTSGLLTGELFF. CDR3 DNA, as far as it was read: TGTGCCAGTGTTTGGACTAGCGGATTATTAACCGGGGAG.

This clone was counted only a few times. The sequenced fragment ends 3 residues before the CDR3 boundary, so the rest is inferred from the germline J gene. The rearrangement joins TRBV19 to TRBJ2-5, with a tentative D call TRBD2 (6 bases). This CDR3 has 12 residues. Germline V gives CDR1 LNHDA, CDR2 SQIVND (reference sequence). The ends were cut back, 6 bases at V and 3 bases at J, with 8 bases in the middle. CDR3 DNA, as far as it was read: TGTGCCAGTAGGGACTATGAAGAGACC. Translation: CASRDYEET. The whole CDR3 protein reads CASRDYEETQYF.

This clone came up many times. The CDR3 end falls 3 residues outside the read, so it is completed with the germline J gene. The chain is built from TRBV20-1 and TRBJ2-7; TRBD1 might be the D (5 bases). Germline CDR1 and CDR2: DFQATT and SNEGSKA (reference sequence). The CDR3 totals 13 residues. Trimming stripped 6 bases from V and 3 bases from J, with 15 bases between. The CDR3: CSAPARDSYEQYF. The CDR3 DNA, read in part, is TGCAGTGCGCCCGCACGAGACAGCTACGAG.

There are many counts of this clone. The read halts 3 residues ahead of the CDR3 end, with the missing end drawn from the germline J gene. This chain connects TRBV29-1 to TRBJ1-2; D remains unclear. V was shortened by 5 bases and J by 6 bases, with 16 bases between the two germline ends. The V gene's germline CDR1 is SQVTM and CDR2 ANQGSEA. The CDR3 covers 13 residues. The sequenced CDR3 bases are TGCAGCGTTTCTGGCAGGATATCAAATGGC. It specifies CSVSGRISNG. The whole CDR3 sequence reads CSVSGRISNGYTF.

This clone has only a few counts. The sequenced CDR3 bases are TGTGCCAGCAGCTCCAGCGGGGGAAGCACAGATACG. Translation: CASSSSGGSTDT. The entire CDR3 protein is CASSSSGGSTDTQYF. V usage is TRBV7-3 and J usage is TRBJ2-3, with 8 bases identical to TRBD2. The read halts 3 residues ahead of the CDR3 end, with the missing end drawn from the germline J gene. Germline trimming cut 4 bases from V and 0 bases from J; bases unmatched to any gene: 3. The CDR3 is 15 residues long. The germline V gene encodes CDR1 SGHTA and CDR2 FQGTGA.

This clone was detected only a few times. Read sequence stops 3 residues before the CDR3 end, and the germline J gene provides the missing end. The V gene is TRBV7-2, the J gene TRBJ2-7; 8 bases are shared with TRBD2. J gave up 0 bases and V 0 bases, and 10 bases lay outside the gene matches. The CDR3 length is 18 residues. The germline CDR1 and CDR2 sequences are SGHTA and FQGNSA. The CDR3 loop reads CASSLAGRGGGLSYEQYF. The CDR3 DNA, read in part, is TGTGCCAGCAGCTTAGCTGGTAGGGGCGGGGGGCTCTCCTACGAG. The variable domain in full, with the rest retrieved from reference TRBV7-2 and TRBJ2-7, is GAGVSQSPSNKVTEKGKDVELRCDPISGHTALYWYRQSLGQGLEFLIYFQGNSAPDKSGLPSDRFSAERTGGSVSTLTIQRTQQEDSAVYLCASSLAGRGGGLSYEQYFGPGTRLTVT.

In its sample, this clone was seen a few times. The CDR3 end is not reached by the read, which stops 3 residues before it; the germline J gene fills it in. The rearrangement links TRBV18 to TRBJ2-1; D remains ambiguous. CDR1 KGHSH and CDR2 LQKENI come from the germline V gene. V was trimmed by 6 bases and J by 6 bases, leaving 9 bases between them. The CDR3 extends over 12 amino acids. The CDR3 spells CASSPKGNEQFF. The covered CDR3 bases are TGTGCCAGCTCGCCTAAGGGCAATGAG.

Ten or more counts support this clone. CDR3 bases read: TGTGCCAGCAGCTTTGGGGACTTCCCCGACGGC. Its protein is CASSFGDFPDG. The CDR3 in its entirety is CASSFGDFPDGYTF. V is TRBV5-6 and J is TRBJ1-2, with D tentatively TRBD1 (5 bases). The read terminates 3 residues ahead of where the CDR3 ends, so the germline J gene completes it. The CDR3 sequence is 14 residues long. Germline V gene sequence: CDR1 SGHDT, CDR2 YYEEEE.

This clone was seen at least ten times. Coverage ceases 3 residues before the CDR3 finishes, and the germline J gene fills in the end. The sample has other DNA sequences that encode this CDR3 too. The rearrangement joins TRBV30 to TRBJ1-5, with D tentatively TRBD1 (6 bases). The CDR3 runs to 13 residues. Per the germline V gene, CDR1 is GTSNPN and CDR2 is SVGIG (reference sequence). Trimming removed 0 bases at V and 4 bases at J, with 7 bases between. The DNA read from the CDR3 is TGTGCCTGGAGTGTACAGGGAAATCAGCCC. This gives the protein CAWSVQGNQP. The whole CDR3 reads CAWSVQGNQPQHF. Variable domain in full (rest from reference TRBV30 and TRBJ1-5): SQTIHQWPATLVQPVGSPLSLECTVEGTSNPNLYWYRQAAGRGLQLLFYSVGIGQISSEVPQNLSASRPQDRQFILSSKKLLLSDSGFYLCAWSVQGNQPQHFGDGTRLSIL.

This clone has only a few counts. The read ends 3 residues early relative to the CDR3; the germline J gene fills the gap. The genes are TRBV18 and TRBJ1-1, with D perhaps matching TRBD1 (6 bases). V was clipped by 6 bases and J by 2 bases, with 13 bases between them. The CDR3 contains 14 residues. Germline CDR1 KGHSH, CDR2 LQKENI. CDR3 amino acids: CASSTGPQNTEAFF. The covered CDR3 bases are TGTGCCAGCTCGACAGGTCCGCAAAACACTGAA.

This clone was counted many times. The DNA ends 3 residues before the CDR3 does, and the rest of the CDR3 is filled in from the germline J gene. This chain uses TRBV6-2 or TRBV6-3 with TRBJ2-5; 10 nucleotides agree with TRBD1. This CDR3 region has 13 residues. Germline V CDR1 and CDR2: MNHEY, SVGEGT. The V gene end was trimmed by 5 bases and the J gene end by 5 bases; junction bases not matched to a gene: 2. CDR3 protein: CASSGQGGETQYF. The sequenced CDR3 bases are TGTGCCAGCAGTGGACAGGGGGGCGAGACC.

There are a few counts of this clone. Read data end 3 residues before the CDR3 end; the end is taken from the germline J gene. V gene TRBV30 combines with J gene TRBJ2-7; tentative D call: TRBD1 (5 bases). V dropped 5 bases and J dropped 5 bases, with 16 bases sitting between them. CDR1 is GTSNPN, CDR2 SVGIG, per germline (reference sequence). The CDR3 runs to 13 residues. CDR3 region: CAWGDSRAHEQYF. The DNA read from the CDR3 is TGTGCCTGGGGAGACAGCCGTGCCCACGAG. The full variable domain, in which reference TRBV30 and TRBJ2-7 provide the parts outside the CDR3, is SQTIHQWPATLVQPVGSPLSLECTVEGTSNPNLYWYRQAAGRGLQLLFYSVGIGQISSEVPQNLSASRPQDRQFILSSKKLLLSDSGFYLCAWGDSRAHEQYFGPGTRLTVT.

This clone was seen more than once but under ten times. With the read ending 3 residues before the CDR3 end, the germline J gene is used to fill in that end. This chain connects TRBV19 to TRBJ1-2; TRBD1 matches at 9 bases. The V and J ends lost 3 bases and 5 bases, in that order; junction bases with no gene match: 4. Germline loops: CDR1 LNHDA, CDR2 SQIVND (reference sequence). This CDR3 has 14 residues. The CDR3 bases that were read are TGTGCCAGTAGTATTCTGGGGACAGGGTATGGC. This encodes CASSILGTGYG. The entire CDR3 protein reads CASSILGTGYGYTF.